The rows below give T cell receptor beta chains drawn from one sample of a study of T cell changes during pregnancy in multiple sclerosis. Sequencing used immunoSEQ multiplex PCR; TCRdb keeps in-frame clones, though not all of them. This sample has around 80,000 clones, with about 91% found just once. Source: peripheral blood, taken before pregnancy. The origin of the receptors is a female donor with multiple sclerosis, enrolled in a pregnancy study. Each CDR3 is given with its conserved first and last residue. A D gene is named only where the DNA matches it firmly. The size field is filled for only some rows; it gives once, few, many or a size class.

TRBJ2-1 | TRBV28 | . | . | CASIEGVGVYNEQFF | TGTGCCAGCATCGAGGGGGTCGGAGTCTACAATGAGCAGTTCTTC
TRBJ2-7 | TRBV29-1 | . | TRBD1 | CSGGDRGARQYF | TGCAGCGGGGGAGACAGGGGGGCTAGGCAGTACTTC
TRBJ2-7 | TRBV28 | . | TRBD2 | CASSFVVAGPSDF | TGTGCCAGCAGTTTCGTGGTAGCGGGACCTAGTGACTTC
TRBJ2-7 | TRBV11-1 | . | TRBD2 | CASSSGLAGGFEQYF | TGTGCCAGCAGCTCCGGACTAGCGGGAGGGTTCGAGCAGTACTTC
TRBJ2-3 | TRBV5-1 | . | TRBD2 | CASSWTGTSGRSTDTQYF | TGCGCCAGCAGCTGGACCGGGACTAGCGGGAGAAGCACAGATACGCAGTATTTT
TRBJ2-5 | TRBV5-4 | . | . | CASSLGGPAIQETQYF | TGTGCCAGCAGCTTGGGCGGGCCTGCTATCCAAGAGACCCAGTACTTC
TRBJ2-7 | TRBV10-3 | . | . | CAISVDYYEQYF | TGTGCCATCAGTGTGGACTACTACGAGCAGTACTTC
TRBJ1-2 | TRBV9 | . | . | CASGAGYTF | TGTGCCAGCGGGGCTGGCTACACCTTC
TRBJ2-7 | TRBV15 | . | . | CATSRDRGRETGVYEQYF | TGTGCCACCAGCAGAGATCGAGGGCGGGAAACTGGAGTTTACGAGCAGTACTTC
TRBJ1-4 | TRBV5-1 | . | . | CASSLTAGLRPLEKLFF | TGCGCCAGCAGCCTAACCGCCGGACTGCGACCTCTTGAAAAACTGTTTTTT
TRBJ2-7 | TRBV28 | . | . | CASRIVAGNSYEQYF | TGTGCCAGTAGAATAGTGGCGGGGAACTCCTACGAGCAGTACTTC
TRBJ2-4 | TRBV6-1 | . | . | CASRGSGTSKNIQYF | TGTGCCAGCAGGGGCTCCGGGACAAGCAAAAACATTCAGTACTTC
TRBJ2-3 | TRBV19 | . | . | CASSGTVLTDTQYF | TGTGCCAGTAGCGGGACTGTACTCACAGATACGCAGTATTTT
TRBJ1-1 | TRBV27 | . | TRBD1 | CASSPLGQGAPINTEAFF | TGTGCCAGCAGTCCCCTCGGACAGGGGGCGCCGATAAACACTGAAGCTTTCTTT
TRBJ1-4 | TRBV7-2 | . | . | CASSPSGGYEKLFF | TGTGCCAGCAGCCCTAGCGGGGGCTATGAAAAACTGTTTTTT
TRBJ2-1 | TRBV19 | . | . | CASKIFPGAYNEQFF | TGTGCCAGCAAAATATTCCCAGGGGCGTACAATGAGCAGTTCTTC
TRBJ1-1 | TRBV19 | . | . | CASRYSPLNTEAFF | TGTGCCAGTAGATACAGTCCTTTGAACACTGAAGCTTTCTTT
TRBJ2-3 | TRBV27 | . | . | CASKFVGRTDTQYF | TGTGCCAGCAAGTTTGTTGGCCGCACAGATACGCAGTATTTT
TRBJ1-1 | TRBV4-2 | . | TRBD1 | CASSPRTGRGIRMNTEAFF | TGTGCCAGCAGCCCCAGGACAGGGCGCGGCATTCGCATGAACACTGAAGCTTTCTTT
TRBJ2-3 | TRBV7-9 | . | . | CASSPPQLDTQYF | TGTGCCAGCAGCCCTCCCCAGTTGGATACGCAGTATTTT
TRBJ1-2 | TRBV5-6 | . | . | CASRAVGQPANYGYTF | TGTGCCAGCAGGGCGGTTGGACAACCAGCTAACTATGGCTACACCTTC
TRBJ2-6 | TRBV19 | . | . | CASSGDGASVLTF | TGTGCCAGTTCAGGAGATGGGGCCAGCGTCCTGACTTTC
TRBJ1-2 | TRBV6-1 | once | TRBD1 | CASSLGQGNGYTF | TGTGCCAGCAGTTTGGGACAGGGGAATGGCTACACCTTC
TRBJ1-1 | TRBV4-1 | . | . | CASSQGGDLLNTEAFF | TGCGCCAGCAGCCAAGGGGGGGATCTTTTAAACACTGAAGCTTTCTTT
TRBJ2-7 | TRBV6-5 | . | TRBD2 | CASRTLPSGRDEQYF | TGTGCCAGCAGAACACTTCCTAGCGGGAGGGACGAGCAGTACTTC
TRBJ2-1 | TRBV2 | . | . | CASKPGTYSYNEQFF | TGTGCCAGCAAGCCCGGGACTTACTCCTACAATGAGCAGTTCTTC
TRBJ2-1 | TRBV28 | . | TRBD2 | CASSLIGLAGNNEQFF | TGTGCCAGCAGTTTAATTGGACTAGCGGGAAACAATGAGCAGTTCTTC
TRBJ2-5 | TRBV19 | . | TRBD2 | CASSRLAGGAETQYF | TGTGCCAGTAGTAGACTAGCGGGAGGGGCGGAGACCCAGTACTTC
TRBJ2-3 | TRBV5-6 | . | TRBD2 | CASSLELAGDTQYF | TGTGCCAGCAGCTTGGAACTAGCGGGAGATACGCAGTATTTT
TRBJ2-1 | TRBV6-6 | . | . | CASTPGAYNEQFF | TGTGCCAGCACACCGGGAGCCTACAATGAGCAGTTCTTC
TRBJ2-5 | TRBV28 | . | . | CASSRRSPGLPWTQYF | TGTGCCAGCAGCAGACGCTCTCCGGGACTCCCCTGGACCCAGTACTTC
TRBJ2-3 | TRBV28 | . | TRBD2 | CASRNSGDRTDTQYF | TGTGCCAGCAGAAATAGCGGGGATCGCACAGATACGCAGTATTTT
TRBJ2-2 | TRBV25-1 | . | . | CASSSADWPTGELFF | TGTGCCAGCAGTTCCGCTGACTGGCCCACCGGGGAGCTGTTTTTT
TRBJ2-3 | TRBV5-8 | . | TRBD1 | CASSREDRGTDTQYF | TGTGCCAGTAGTAGGGAGGACAGGGGCACAGATACGCAGTATTTT
TRBJ1-1 | TRBV27 | . | . | CASSTWSVGGFGTEAFF | TGTGCCAGCAGCACCTGGTCGGTGGGGGGTTTTGGGACTGAAGCTTTCTTT
TRBJ1-3 | TRBV4-1 | few | . | CASSQDLGTVSGNTIYF | TGCGCCAGCAGTCAAGACTTAGGAACAGTCTCTGGAAACACCATATATTTT
TRBJ2-7 | TRBV29-1 | . | TRBD1 | CSALTRDRGYEQYF | TGCAGCGCTCTGACCCGGGACAGGGGATACGAGCAGTACTTC
TRBJ2-3 | TRBV7-2 | . | TRBD2 | CASSSGTSGWYSTDTQYF | TGTGCCAGCAGCTCCGGGACTAGCGGGTGGTATAGCACAGATACGCAGTATTTT
TRBJ2-7 | TRBV6-6 | . | TRBD2 | CASSFTTSGRDYEQYF | TGTGCCAGCAGTTTCACGACTAGCGGGAGGGACTACGAGCAGTACTTC
TRBJ2-5 | TRBV19 | once | TRBD2 | CASSTRLAGGTYQETQYF | TGTGCCAGTAGTACCCGACTAGCGGGAGGGACGTACCAAGAGACCCAGTACTTC
TRBJ2-5 | TRBV7-2 | . | . | CASSLDWGLQETQYF | TGTGCCAGCAGCTTAGATTGGGGACTCCAAGAGACCCAGTACTTC
TRBJ2-7 | TRBV19 | once | . | CASSHRGGTDYEQYF | TGTGCCAGTAGTCATCGGGGAGGTACCGATTACGAGCAGTACTTC
TRBJ1-2 | TRBV28 | . | . | CASRPQGRGYTF | TGTGCCAGCAGGCCACAGGGTCGAGGCTACACCTTC
TRBJ1-2 | TRBV19 | . | TRBD1 | CASSTRQGSGYGYTF | TGTGCCAGTAGTACACGACAGGGATCGGGCTATGGCTACACCTTC
TRBJ2-1 | TRBV7-2 | . | TRBD2 | CASSRPGTSGRANEQFF | TGTGCCAGCAGCCGTCCCGGGACTAGCGGGAGGGCCAATGAGCAGTTCTTC
TRBJ2-3 | TRBV4-3 | . | TRBD2 | CASSHQTSPSTDTQYF | TGCGCCAGCAGCCACCAGACTAGCCCTAGCACAGATACGCAGTATTTT
TRBJ2-7 | TRBV28 | once | . | CASKEQGREQYF | TGTGCCAGCAAGGAACAGGGTAGGGAGCAGTACTTC
TRBJ2-7 | TRBV5-4 | . | . | CASSLGGGSYEQYF | TGTGCCAGCAGCTTGGGCGGCGGTTCCTACGAGCAGTACTTC
TRBJ2-1 | TRBV19 | . | TRBD2 | CASRYAGVTEQFF | TGTGCCAGTAGGTACGCGGGAGTGACTGAGCAGTTCTTC
TRBJ1-1 | TRBV6-1 | . | . | CASRGGIGTEAFF | TGTGCCAGCAGGGGGGGGATTGGCACTGAAGCTTTCTTT
TRBJ2-3 | TRBV5-1 | . | TRBD2 | CASSPGLAGRTDTQYF | TGCGCCAGCAGCCCCGGACTAGCTGGTCGCACAGATACGCAGTATTTT
TRBJ1-4 | TRBV7-8 | . | . | CASSLNRGEKLFF | TGTGCCAGCAGCTTAAACCGGGGGGAAAAACTGTTTTTT
TRBJ1-4 | TRBV27 | . | . | CASRERGVGYRDTSEKLFF | TGTGCCAGCAGAGAAAGGGGAGTCGGATACCGGGACACTTCTGAAAAACTGTTTTTT
TRBJ1-1 | TRBV5-8 | . | . | CASSSGDRLGNTEAFF | TGTGCCAGCAGCTCTGGCGACAGGCTTGGGAACACTGAAGCTTTCTTT
TRBJ2-1 | TRBV2 | once | . | CASLGGHEQFF | TGTGCCAGCCTGGGAGGACATGAGCAGTTCTTC
TRBJ2-2 | TRBV27 | once | . | CASTSTGELFF | TGTGCCAGCACCTCTACCGGGGAGCTGTTTTTT
TRBJ1-1 | TRBV5-4 | . | . | CASSLPGMGNTEAFF | TGTGCCAGCAGCTTGCCGGGAATGGGAAACACTGAAGCTTTCTTT
TRBJ1-4 | TRBV6-1 | . | . | CASSAGSTNEKLFF | TGTGCCAGCAGTGCAGGGTCAACTAATGAAAAACTGTTTTTT
TRBJ2-1 | TRBV7-9 | . | TRBD1 | CASSLVGQGNEQFF | TGTGCCAGCAGCTTAGTGGGACAGGGCAATGAGCAGTTCTTC
TRBJ2-7 | TRBV7-9 | . | . | CASSLDKQYF | TGTGCCAGCAGCTTAGACAAGCAGTACTTC